One sample yielded the 13 T cell receptor beta chains listed below, sequenced in a study of shared clonotypes between healthy human individuals. Some clones are missing from TCRdb's copy, which holds only in-frame ones; the method was immunoSEQ multiplex PCR. The repertoire holds some 1 million clones, with roughly 70% as singletons. The sequenced sample was memory CD4+ T cells sorted from blood. Regarding subset: CD45RA-negative fraction. Receptors were obtained from a man aged 18 to 30 in good health.

V and J are TRBV30 and TRBJ2-2; a weak D match, TRBD2 (6 bases). Trimming removed 8 bases at V and 3 bases at J, with 10 bases between. CDR3 size: 12 residues. Germline V gives CDR1 GTSNPN, CDR2 SVGIG (reference sequence). The CDR3 loop reads CARGAYTGELFF. Here the CDR3 DNA reads TGTGCCCGCGGGGCCTACACCGGGGAGCTGTTTTTT.

The V gene is TRBV11-2, the J gene TRBJ1-5; TRBD1 is a possible D gene (6 bases). With 5 bases removed from V and 1 base from J, the gap between germline ends came to 12 bases. Per the germline V gene, CDR1 is SGHAT and CDR2 is FQNNGV. This CDR3 contains 15 residues. In nucleotides, the CDR3 is TGTGCCAGCAGCGGGCAGGGGAGAAGCAATCAGCCCCAGCATTTT. This sequence encodes CASSGQGRSNQPQHF.

The chain has TRBV5-6 and TRBJ2-3, with D tentatively TRBD1 or TRBD2 (5 bases each). The germline V gene has CDR1 SGHDT and CDR2 YYEEEE. Trimming removed 7 bases from V and 4 bases from J, with 16 bases in between. The CDR3 loop spans 14 amino acids. DNA for the CDR3: TGTGCCAGCTACGGGGACCTCGGGGCAGATACGCAGTATTTT. Its protein is CASYGDLGADTQYF.

The chain couples TRBV2 to TRBJ2-2, with a possible D match to TRBD1 (6 bases). Germline lookup yields CDR1 SNHLY and CDR2 FYNNEI. Trimming removed 11 bases at V and 2 bases at J, with 21 bases between. This CDR3 has 16 amino acids. CDR3: CASSPGHLINTGELFF. CDR3 coding DNA: TGTGCCTCTTCCCCGGGACACCTTATTAACACCGGGGAGCTGTTTTTT.

The genes are TRBV6-1 and TRBJ1-3; no reliable D call. V dropped 4 bases and J dropped 0 bases, with 7 bases sitting between them. The germline V gene has CDR1 MNHNS and CDR2 SASEGT. This CDR3 comprises 14 residues. This CDR3 is CASSGGSSGNTIYF. The DNA of the CDR3 is TGTGCCAGCAGTGGCGGGAGCTCTGGAAACACCATATATTTT.

This chain joins TRBV28 and TRBJ1-2, with 8 bases aligning to TRBD1. V was clipped by 2 bases and J by 7 bases; unmatched bases: 9. CDR3 size: 15 residues. Germline V lookup: CDR1 MDHEN, CDR2 SYDVKM. As DNA, the CDR3 is TGTGCCAGCAGTTTAATCGGACAGGGTTCGGCTGGCTACACCTTC. Protein: CASSLIGQGSAGYTF.

The chain combines TRBV18 with TRBJ2-1; 10 positions match TRBD1. CDR1 is KGHSH, CDR2 LQKENI, per germline. The CDR3 is 17 residues long. V lost 5 bases, J lost 8 bases, and 15 bases stayed unmatched. CDR3 in amino acids: CASSAGWEDRGSDEQFF. CDR3 in DNA: TGTGCCAGCTCAGCAGGTTGGGAGGACAGGGGGTCGGATGAGCAGTTCTTC.

The rearrangement uses TRBV19 and TRBJ2-7; the D is unclear. The CDR3 has 14 amino acids. Trimming removed 3 bases from V and 1 base from J, with 10 bases in between. Germline loops: CDR1 LNHDA, CDR2 SQIVND (reference sequence). Written as DNA, the CDR3 is TGTGCCAGTAGTATGAGTCCTAGGTCCTACGAGCAGTACTTC. Amino acid sequence: CASSMSPRSYEQYF.

The V call is TRBV10-1, the J call TRBJ1-5, with TRBD1 matching over 9 bases. The CDR3 contains 17 residues. Losses at the gene ends were 6 bases for V and 2 bases for J; bases not matched to a gene: 11. In germline, CDR1 is WNHNN, CDR2 SYGVQD (reference sequence). The CDR3 sequence: CASSQSRRDRGNQPQHF. The CDR3 DNA follows: TGCGCCAGCAGCCAATCACGCCGGGACAGGGGCAATCAGCCCCAGCATTTT.

In its sample, this clone was seen a few times. The identical CDR3 is also encoded by other nucleotide sequences in the sample. The gene calls are TRBV18 and TRBJ1-1; 7 positions agree with TRBD1. The junction had 4 bases not matched to a gene; V was cut back by 1 base and J by 5 bases. The CDR3 covers 14 residues. The germline CDR1 and CDR2 sequences are KGHSH and LQKENI. CDR3 sequence: CASSPQGARTEAFF. CDR3 bases: TGTGCCAGCTCACCACAGGGGGCGAGGACTGAAGCTTTCTTT.

The chain carries TRBV19 and TRBJ1-5, with 7 nucleotides matching TRBD1. This CDR3 region has 16 residues. Germline loops: CDR1 LNHDA, CDR2 SQIVND (reference sequence). V trimming: 5 bases; J trimming: 1 base; junction bases outside the gene matches: 8. This CDR3 reads CASSLTGQVSNQPQHF. CDR3 nucleotides: TGTGCCAGTAGTCTAACCGGACAGGTCAGCAATCAGCCCCAGCATTTT.

CDR3 bases: TGTGCCAGCAGGGGTCCCTACAATGAGCAGTTCTTC. Protein sequence: CASRGPYNEQFF. This chain connects TRBV28 to TRBJ2-1, with no clear D. The V gene's germline CDR1 is MDHEN and CDR2 SYDVKM. This CDR3 comprises 12 residues. Deletions cut 6 bases from V and 2 bases from J, with 5 bases between.

This clone was counted once. The rearrangement links TRBV7-2 to TRBJ1-5; maybe TRBD1 (6 bases). CDR1 and CDR2 from the germline V gene are SGHTA and FQGNSA. V was trimmed by 5 bases and J by 2 bases, leaving 16 bases between them. CDR3 size: 16 residues. DNA for the CDR3: TGTGCCAGCAGCACCTTGGACAGATCAGGCAATCAGCCCCAGCATTTT. Translating gives CASSTLDRSGNQPQHF.